These T cell receptor beta chains were read from a single sample in a study of vaccination and CD4 T cells after COVID-19. These receptors have no identified antigens. TCRdb redid the calling of the PCR reads with MiXCR, one entry per CDR3 protein. The sample contains some 15,000 distinct CDR3 sequences, over 45% of which appear only once. Sequencing was performed on CD4+ T cells from blood, cultured in vitro. The origin of the receptors is a human donor who had recovered from COVID-19. Each CDR3 is given with its conserved first and last residue. Fields, in order: D gene, J gene, clone size, V gene, CDR3 protein, CDR3 DNA. The D gene is left open where the match is weak. Only some rows state a clone size, as once, few, many or a class for expanded clones.

d_call: TRBD2
j_call: TRBJ2-1
clone_size: NA
v_call: TRBV20-1
cdr3_aa: CSADALAGGYNEQFF
cdr3_nt: TGCAGTGCAGACGCCCTAGCGGGGGGCTACAATGAGCAGTTCTTC

d_call: TRBD2
j_call: TRBJ2-1
clone_size: NA
v_call: TRBV11-3
cdr3_aa: CASSRLAGGPREQFF
cdr3_nt: TGTGCCAGCAGTCGGCTGGCGGGAGGGCCTAGGGAGCAGTTCTTC

d_call: TRBD1
j_call: TRBJ1-6
clone_size: NA
v_call: TRBV2
cdr3_aa: CASSLQRTGGSPLHF
cdr3_nt: TGTGCCAGCAGTCTCCAAAGGACAGGGGGATCACCCCTCCACTTT

d_call: TRBD2
j_call: TRBJ2-3
clone_size: NA
v_call: TRBV20-1
cdr3_aa: CSARDPSGREGPLYF
cdr3_nt: TGCAGTGCTAGAGACCCCTCAGGGCGGGAGGGCCCTCTGTATTTT

d_call: NA
j_call: TRBJ2-2
clone_size: NA
v_call: TRBV2
cdr3_aa: CASSEGGHGTGELFF
cdr3_nt: TGTGCCAGCAGTGAAGGTGGACATGGCACCGGGGAGCTGTTTTTT

d_call: NA
j_call: TRBJ1-1
clone_size: few
v_call: TRBV6-1
cdr3_aa: CASSALGEANTEAFF
cdr3_nt: TGTGCCAGCAGTGCGCTAGGAGAGGCGAACACTGAAGCTTTCTTT

d_call: TRBD2
j_call: TRBJ2-5
clone_size: NA
v_call: TRBV7-3
cdr3_aa: CASSRLAAETQYF
cdr3_nt: TGTGCCAGCAGCCGACTAGCTGCGGAGACCCAGTACTTC

d_call: NA
j_call: TRBJ1-5
clone_size: NA
v_call: TRBV7-2
cdr3_aa: CASSYKGDQPQHF
cdr3_nt: TGTGCCAGCAGCTATAAGGGGGATCAGCCCCAGCATTTT

d_call: TRBD2
j_call: TRBJ2-1
clone_size: NA
v_call: TRBV2
cdr3_aa: CASSEASGGAKFF
cdr3_nt: TGTGCCAGCAGTGAAGCTAGCGGGGGGGCTAAGTTCTTC

d_call: NA
j_call: TRBJ1-1
clone_size: NA
v_call: TRBV28
cdr3_aa: CASTTTGFNTEAFF
cdr3_nt: TGTGCCAGCACTACTACAGGGTTCAACACTGAAGCTTTCTTT

d_call: NA
j_call: TRBJ2-1
clone_size: few
v_call: TRBV6-2/TRBV6-3
cdr3_aa: CASSGHAGLSYNEQFF
cdr3_nt: TGTGCCAGCAGTGGCCACGCGGGCCTGAGTTACAATGAGCAGTTCTTC

d_call: NA
j_call: TRBJ2-7
clone_size: NA
v_call: TRBV21-1
cdr3_aa: CASSKLGPRGAKGEQYF
cdr3_nt: TGTGCCAGCAGCAAACTGGGGCCCCGAGGGGCGAAGGGCGAGCAGTACTTC

d_call: TRBD2
j_call: TRBJ2-5
clone_size: NA
v_call: TRBV10-3
cdr3_aa: CATGTPRQGGETQYF
cdr3_nt: TGTGCCACCGGGACCCCTCGTCAGGGAGGGGAGACCCAGTACTTC

d_call: NA
j_call: TRBJ1-2
clone_size: NA
v_call: TRBV2
cdr3_aa: CASQTRGGYYGYTF
cdr3_nt: TGTGCCAGCCAAACCCGGGGAGGATACTATGGCTACACCTTC

d_call: NA
j_call: TRBJ1-2
clone_size: few
v_call: TRBV30
cdr3_aa: CAWSVRLQVYGYTF
cdr3_nt: TGTGCCTGGAGTGTACGCCTACAGGTCTATGGCTACACCTTC

d_call: NA
j_call: TRBJ2-2
clone_size: NA
v_call: TRBV6-4
cdr3_aa: CASSTEGGGELFF
cdr3_nt: TGTGCCAGCAGTACTGAGGGTGGCGGGGAGCTGTTTTTT

d_call: NA
j_call: TRBJ2-5
clone_size: NA
v_call: TRBV12-3/TRBV12-4
cdr3_aa: CASSPDSIETQYF
cdr3_nt: TGTGCCAGCAGTCCGGACAGTATAGAGACCCAGTACTTC

d_call: TRBD1
j_call: TRBJ2-3
clone_size: NA
v_call: TRBV7-3
cdr3_aa: CASSPVTGLKDTQYF
cdr3_nt: TGTGCCAGCAGCCCTGTGACAGGGCTGAAAGATACGCAGTATTTT

d_call: NA
j_call: TRBJ2-7
clone_size: NA
v_call: TRBV2
cdr3_aa: CASSEFVGDGYEQYF
cdr3_nt: TGTGCCAGCAGTGAATTCGTAGGGGACGGCTACGAGCAGTACTTC

d_call: NA
j_call: TRBJ2-3
clone_size: NA
v_call: TRBV18
cdr3_aa: CASSPPWLAGDTQYF
cdr3_nt: TGTGCCAGCTCACCACCGTGGCTAGCTGGAGATACGCAGTATTTT

d_call: TRBD2
j_call: TRBJ2-3
clone_size: few
v_call: TRBV20-1
cdr3_aa: CSASSGTSRTDTQYF
cdr3_nt: TGCAGTGCTAGCTCCGGGACTAGCAGAACAGATACGCAGTATTTT

d_call: NA
j_call: TRBJ1-1
clone_size: NA
v_call: TRBV20-1
cdr3_aa: CLVGGGTEAFF
cdr3_nt: TGCCTCGTGGGGGGCGGCACTGAAGCTTTCTTT

d_call: NA
j_call: TRBJ1-1
clone_size: NA
v_call: TRBV14
cdr3_aa: CASSQEVRARAFF
cdr3_nt: TGTGCCAGCAGCCAAGAGGTTCGGGCCAGAGCTTTCTTT

d_call: TRBD2
j_call: TRBJ2-1
clone_size: NA
v_call: TRBV7-9
cdr3_aa: CASSLYGASGGDEQFF
cdr3_nt: TGTGCCAGCAGCTTATACGGGGCTAGCGGGGGCGATGAGCAGTTCTTC

d_call: NA
j_call: TRBJ1-1
clone_size: few
v_call: TRBV6-1
cdr3_aa: CASNSGLVAFF
cdr3_nt: TGTGCCAGCAACTCGGGACTGGTAGCTTTCTTT

d_call: TRBD2
j_call: TRBJ2-3
clone_size: NA
v_call: TRBV5-1
cdr3_aa: CASSPGLAGGPASTDTQYF
cdr3_nt: TGCGCCAGCAGCCCGGGACTAGCGGGAGGGCCTGCTAGCACAGATACGCAGTATTTT

d_call: NA
j_call: TRBJ1-3
clone_size: few
v_call: TRBV10-3
cdr3_aa: CAISGQRSSGNTIYF
cdr3_nt: TGTGCCATCAGTGGACAGAGAAGCTCTGGAAACACCATATATTTT

d_call: NA
j_call: TRBJ1-5
clone_size: few
v_call: TRBV6-1
cdr3_aa: CASSDPGLKQSNQPQHF
cdr3_nt: TGTGCCAGCAGTGACCCGGGACTCAAACAGAGCAATCAGCCCCAGCATTTT

d_call: TRBD2
j_call: TRBJ2-3
clone_size: NA
v_call: TRBV7-3
cdr3_aa: CASSFGLATDTQYF
cdr3_nt: TGTGCCAGCAGCTTTGGACTAGCTACAGATACGCAGTATTTT

d_call: TRBD2
j_call: TRBJ2-3
clone_size: NA
v_call: TRBV19
cdr3_aa: CASTTGLAPDTQYF
cdr3_nt: TGTGCCAGTACCACCGGACTAGCGCCAGATACGCAGTATTTT

d_call: NA
j_call: TRBJ2-7
clone_size: few
v_call: TRBV20-1
cdr3_aa: CSATRTSYEQYF
cdr3_nt: TGCAGTGCCACGCGGACCTCCTACGAGCAGTACTTC

d_call: NA
j_call: TRBJ2-6
clone_size: NA
v_call: TRBV24-1
cdr3_aa: CATSASGANVLTF
cdr3_nt: TGTGCCACCAGTGCCTCTGGGGCCAACGTCCTGACTTTC

d_call: NA
j_call: TRBJ1-2
clone_size: NA
v_call: TRBV7-2
cdr3_aa: CASSPPRPTAYGYTF
cdr3_nt: TGTGCCAGCAGCCCACCGCGCCCGACAGCCTATGGCTACACCTTC

d_call: NA
j_call: TRBJ1-5
clone_size: NA
v_call: TRBV28
cdr3_aa: CASSLGNYNQPQHF
cdr3_nt: TGTGCCAGCAGTTTAGGAAATTATAATCAGCCCCAGCATTTT

d_call: NA
j_call: TRBJ2-1
clone_size: NA
v_call: TRBV6-1
cdr3_aa: CASSRYNEQFF
cdr3_nt: TGTGCCAGCAGTCGTTACAATGAGCAGTTCTTC

d_call: NA
j_call: TRBJ2-7
clone_size: NA
v_call: TRBV12-3/TRBV12-4
cdr3_aa: CASSLGAGSSYEQYF
cdr3_nt: TGTGCCAGCAGTTTAGGTGCGGGGAGCTCCTACGAGCAGTACTTC

d_call: TRBD2
j_call: TRBJ2-3
clone_size: NA
v_call: TRBV20-1
cdr3_aa: CSASDREGLTDTQYF
cdr3_nt: TGCAGTGCTAGTGACCGGGAGGGCCTGACAGATACGCAGTATTTT

d_call: NA
j_call: TRBJ1-6
clone_size: few
v_call: TRBV7-2
cdr3_aa: CASSPGTPASNSPLHF
cdr3_nt: TGTGCCAGCAGCCCCGGGACTCCGGCCAGTAATTCACCCCTCCACTTT

d_call: NA
j_call: TRBJ2-1
clone_size: NA
v_call: TRBV6-2/TRBV6-3
cdr3_aa: CASSPPGRSYNEQFF
cdr3_nt: TGTGCCAGCAGTCCTCCCGGGAGATCCTACAATGAGCAGTTCTTC

d_call: NA
j_call: TRBJ2-7
clone_size: once
v_call: TRBV7-9
cdr3_aa: CASSRAFSYEQYF
cdr3_nt: TGTGCCAGCAGCCGGGCCTTTTCCTACGAGCAGTACTTC

d_call: NA
j_call: TRBJ2-1
clone_size: NA
v_call: TRBV18
cdr3_aa: CASSPRQIAYNEQFF
cdr3_nt: TGTGCCAGCTCACCACGGCAGATCGCCTACAATGAGCAGTTCTTC

d_call: NA
j_call: TRBJ2-3
clone_size: few
v_call: TRBV20-1
cdr3_aa: CSARGNFDTDTQYF
cdr3_nt: TGCAGTGCTAGAGGTAACTTCGACACAGATACGCAGTATTTT

d_call: NA
j_call: TRBJ2-3
clone_size: NA
v_call: TRBV30
cdr3_aa: CAWTPLRGDTQYF
cdr3_nt: TGTGCCTGGACTCCTCTCAGGGGAGATACGCAGTATTTT

d_call: TRBD1
j_call: TRBJ1-2
clone_size: few
v_call: TRBV12-3/TRBV12-4
cdr3_aa: CASSQDRAGYTF
cdr3_nt: TGTGCCAGCAGTCAAGACAGGGCTGGCTACACCTTC